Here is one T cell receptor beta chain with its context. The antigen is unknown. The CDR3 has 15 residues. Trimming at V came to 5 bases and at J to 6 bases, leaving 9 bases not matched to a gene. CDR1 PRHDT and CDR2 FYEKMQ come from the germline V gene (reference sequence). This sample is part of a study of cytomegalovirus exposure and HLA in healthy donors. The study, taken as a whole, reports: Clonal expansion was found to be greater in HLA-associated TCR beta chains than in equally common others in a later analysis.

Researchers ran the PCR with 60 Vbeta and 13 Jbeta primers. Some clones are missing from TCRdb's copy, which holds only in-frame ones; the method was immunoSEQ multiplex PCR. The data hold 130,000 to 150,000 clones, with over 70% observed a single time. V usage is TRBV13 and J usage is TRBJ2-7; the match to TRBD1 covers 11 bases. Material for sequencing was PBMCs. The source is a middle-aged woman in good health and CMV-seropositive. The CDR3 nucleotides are TGTGCCAGCAGCCCAGAAGGGACAGGGGGATTCGAGCAGTACTTC. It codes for CASSPEGTGGFEQYF.